This T cell receptor (beta chain) was identified in a study of vaccination effects on CD4 cells after COVID-19. Concerning this clone: Its specificity is unknown.

Antigen-specific CD4+ T cells were expanded with viral peptide pools in the ViraFEST assay before sequencing. Researchers isolated CD4+ T cells once about 11 days of culture had elapsed. Wells containing two million PBMC each were cultured with approximately 10 IU/ml IL-2 and 7.5 to 10 ug/ml peptides. Measured with immunoSEQ multiplex PCR; TCRdb has only the in-frame clones, and not every one. Of tens of thousands of clones in the sample, approximately 79% were seen once. Findings and limits, study-wide: In healthy vaccinees, only 1 of 255 vaccine-induced clones cross-reacted with common cold coronaviruses. Among infection- and vaccine-induced clones, marked clonal contraction occurred late after vaccination.

CDR3 size: 12 residues. V dropped 0 bases and J dropped 6 bases, with 5 bases sitting between them. Germline V lookup: CDR1 SGHKS, CDR2 YYEKEE (reference sequence). This receptor was identified in a human donor who received a COVID-19 vaccine. The material sequenced was CD4+ T cells from PBMCs cultured with HCoV-229E spike peptides, taken before COVID-19 vaccination. The chain employs TRBV5-5 and TRBJ2-3, with unresolved D. The CDR3, as DNA: TGTGCCAGCAGCTTGGGGCTTGATACGCAGTATTTT. Protein: CASSLGLDTQYF.